These 27 T cell receptor beta chains were all obtained from the same sample, sequenced in a study of OX40 agonist ivuxolimab in advanced cancers. Profiling relied on immunoSEQ multiplex PCR, and the TCRdb table lists in-frame clones only, not all of them. The sample has approximately 66,000 clones, over 75% seen once. The sequences come from CD4+ or CD8+ T cells sorted from blood, collected in a trial of the OX40 agonist ivuxolimab. The receptors here all came from an adult with an advanced solid tumor such as melanoma, head and neck, liver or kidney cancer.

The chain links TRBV19 to TRBJ2-3, with 11 bases identical to TRBD2. Trimming removed 4 bases from V and 3 bases from J; junction bases left unmatched: 6. The CDR3 has 16 amino acids. The germline V gene encodes CDR1 LNHDA and CDR2 SQIVND (reference sequence). CDR3 protein: CASSTLAGGGTDTQYF. The CDR3 nucleotides are TGTGCCAGTAGTACCCTAGCGGGAGGTGGGACAGATACGCAGTATTTT.

This chain uses TRBV4-3 with TRBJ1-4, with D hard to call. There are 15 residues in the CDR3. Looked up from germline, CDR1 is LGHNA and CDR2 is YSLEER. Trimming shortened V by 1 base and J by 3 bases, and 9 bases separated the two germline ends. In DNA form, the CDR3 reads TGCGCCAGCAGCCAAGTTACGGATTCTAATGAAAAACTGTTTTTT. Protein product: CASSQVTDSNEKLFF.

The chain carries TRBV7-6 and TRBJ2-1; D is ambiguous. The CDR3 runs to 12 residues. V lost 3 bases and J lost 4, with 4 bases in between. From germline, CDR1 is SGHVS and CDR2 FNYEAQ. This CDR3 reads CASSLGYNEQFF. The CDR3 region has the DNA TGTGCCAGCAGCTTGGGATACAATGAGCAGTTCTTC. Full variable domain (outside the CDR3, taken from reference TRBV7-6 and TRBJ2-1): GAGVSQSPRYKVTKRGQDVALRCDPISGHVSLYWYRQALGQGPEFLTYFNYEAQQDKSGLPNDRFSAERPEGSISTLTIQRTEQRDSAMYRCASSLGYNEQFFGPGTRLTVL.

The J gene is TRBJ2-7, the V gene TRBV5-6; D gene uncertain. The germline V gene encodes CDR1 SGHDT and CDR2 YYEEEE. Trimming took 2 bases from V and 1 from J, leaving 4 bases between them. CDR3 length: 12 residues. CDR3: CASSLMSYEQYF. CDR3 sequence (DNA): TGTGCCAGCAGCTTAATGTCCTACGAGCAGTACTTC.

V is TRBV19 and J is TRBJ1-5; D perhaps matches TRBD1 (6 bases). Germline V gene sequence: CDR1 LNHDA, CDR2 SQIVND (reference sequence). V was trimmed by 11 bases and J by 6 bases, leaving 14 bases between them. The CDR3 covers 12 residues. The CDR3 DNA sequence: TGTGCCTCGACCGGGGGGCTTCAGCCCCAGCATTTT. As protein: CASTGGLQPQHF.

In this sample, this clone turned up once. The chain joins TRBV4-1 to TRBJ2-3; the match to TRBD1 covers 10 bases. The germline V gene has CDR1 MGHRA and CDR2 YSYEKL. The CDR3 length is 15 residues. The junction had 7 bases not matched to a gene; V was cut back by 7 bases and J by 3 bases. The CDR3 DNA follows: TGCGCCAGCATGATGGGACAGGGGCTTACAGATACGCAGTATTTT. It translates to CASMMGQGLTDTQYF.

The rearrangement links TRBV11-2 to TRBJ2-7; the D gene is possibly TRBD1 (5 bases). The CDR3 loop spans 14 amino acids. The V end lost 0 bases, the J end lost 4 bases, and 10 bases lay between the germline ends. The germline gives CDR1 SGHAT, CDR2 FQNNGV. CDR3 coding DNA: TGTGCCAGCAGCTTAGATATTGGGGCTTACGAGCAGTACTTC. It codes for CASSLDIGAYEQYF.

The chain uses TRBV30 and TRBJ2-3, with D uncertain. Germline assignment: CDR1 GTSNPN and CDR2 SVGIG (reference sequence). Between the trimmed V and J ends, which lost 0 bases and 4 bases, there was a span of 8 bases. This CDR3 is 13 amino acids long. The CDR3 nucleotides read TGTGCCTGGAGTGTAGTAGTAGCAGATACGCAGTATTTT. It yields the protein CAWSVVVADTQYF.

The chain couples TRBV5-5 to TRBJ1-6; a possible D gene is TRBD1 (6 bases). The CDR3 is made up of 14 amino acids. Deletions cut 0 bases from V and 13 bases from J, with 14 bases between. Germline CDR1 reads SGHKS; CDR2 reads YYEKEE (reference sequence). The CDR3 nucleotides read TGTGCCAGCAGCTTGGGCAGGGGTGTAGGGCCCCTCCACTTT. Its protein product is CASSLGRGVGPLHF.

The gene calls are TRBV28 and TRBJ2-3; weak D call: TRBD2 (6 bases). The germline gives CDR1 MDHEN, CDR2 SYDVKM. This CDR3 is built from 14 residues. V dropped 5 bases and J dropped 2 bases, with 11 bases sitting between them. CDR3 region: CASSRRGYTDTQYF. DNA for the CDR3: TGTGCCAGCAGTCGGCGGGGCTACACAGATACGCAGTATTTT.

This chain links TRBV9 with TRBJ2-5; TRBD1 aligns across 7 bases. Germline V CDR1 and CDR2: SGDLS, YYNGEE. This CDR3 comprises 17 residues. Trimming removed 3 bases from V and 1 base from J; junction bases left unmatched: 12. This CDR3 is CASSAFSGQPSQETQYF. CDR3 nucleotide sequence: TGTGCCAGCAGCGCGTTCTCGGGACAGCCCTCCCAAGAGACCCAGTACTTC.

The gene calls are TRBV6-5 and TRBJ2-5; 8 nucleotides align to TRBD2. CDR3 length equals 15 residues. Losses at the gene ends were 4 bases for V and 2 bases for J; bases not matched to a gene: 6. Germline lookup yields CDR1 MNHEY and CDR2 SVGAGI. Here the CDR3 reads CASSLGGGIQETQYF. The DNA for the CDR3 is TGTGCCAGCAGTTTAGGCGGGGGGATTCAAGAGACCCAGTACTTC.

The rearrangement uses TRBV19 and TRBJ2-7; D possibly corresponds to TRBD2 (5 bases). V was shortened by 5 bases and J by 6 bases, with 8 bases between the two germline ends. The CDR3 is 11 amino acids. The germline gives CDR1 LNHDA, CDR2 SQIVND (reference sequence). The DNA for the CDR3 is TGTGCCAGTAGTCCGGGATCCGAGCAGTACTTC. It encodes CASSPGSEQYF.

The chain employs TRBV19 and TRBJ1-2; unclear D gene. V was shortened by 7 bases and J by 1 base, with 16 bases between the two germline ends. This CDR3 contains 15 residues. Per germline, CDR1 LNHDA and CDR2 SQIVND (reference sequence). CDR3 region: CASKPSPRYNYGYTF. The CDR3 DNA is TGTGCCAGTAAGCCCTCCCCCAGGTATAACTATGGCTACACCTTC.

The chain joins TRBV19 to TRBJ1-4; D is unclear. There are 16 residues in the CDR3. V lost 3 bases, J lost 0 bases, and 11 bases lay in between. Germline values: CDR1 LNHDA, CDR2 SQIVND (reference sequence). In DNA form, the CDR3 reads TGTGCCAGTAGTATGCGGCAAGGAGCAACTAATGAAAAACTGTTTTTT. This gives the protein CASSMRQGATNEKLFF.

This clone was recorded once. The chain couples TRBV7-3 to TRBJ2-6; D remains ambiguous. The ends were cut back, 5 bases at V and 2 bases at J, with 13 bases in the middle. Per the germline V gene, CDR1 is SGHTA and CDR2 is FQGTGA. This CDR3 has 16 amino acids. The CDR3, as DNA: TGTGCCAGCAGCCGTTCCTTTGGAACTGGGGCCAACGTCCTGACTTTC. The encoded protein is CASSRSFGTGANVLTF.

V and J are TRBV13 and TRBJ2-7; D may match TRBD1 or TRBD2 (5 bases each). The CDR3 sequence is 16 residues long. V was pared by 2 bases and J by 4 bases, with 18 bases between. Germline loops: CDR1 PRHDT, CDR2 FYEKMQ (reference sequence). The CDR3 is CASSLSGGSPGYEQYF. The CDR3, as DNA: TGTGCCAGCAGCTTATCTGGGGGATCTCCGGGGTACGAGCAGTACTTC.

The sample holds one count of this clone. This chain joins TRBV9 and TRBJ2-7; 9 bases map to TRBD1. The CDR3 is made up of 14 amino acids. With V trimmed by 3 bases and J by 2 bases, 3 bases remained unmatched. Germline-derived CDR1 and CDR2 are SGDLS and YYNGEE. The CDR3 spells CASSARDRAYEQYF. The CDR3 DNA is TGTGCCAGCAGCGCCCGGGACAGGGCCTACGAGCAGTACTTC.

The rearrangement links TRBV4-3 to TRBJ1-5, with a possible D match to TRBD1 (5 bases). The CDR3 consists of 13 residues. With 0 bases removed from V and 6 bases from J, the gap between germline ends came to 6 bases. Germline values: CDR1 LGHNA, CDR2 YSLEER. DNA for the CDR3: TGCGCCAGCAGCCAAGATAGGGGTCAGCCCCAGCATTTT. Amino acid sequence: CASSQDRGQPQHF.

The chain links TRBV27 to TRBJ2-5; TRBD1 aligns across 7 bases. The germline CDR1 and CDR2 sequences are MNHEY and SMNVEV (reference sequence). This CDR3 has 14 residues. Unmatched junction bases numbered 8, after V lost 5 bases and J lost 5 bases. The CDR3 loop reads CASSLTGVSETQYF. Written as DNA, the CDR3 is TGTGCCAGCAGTCTTACAGGGGTGAGCGAGACCCAGTACTTC.

V usage is TRBV12-5 and J usage is TRBJ1-1, with TRBD1 identical over 8 bases. Germline V gene lookup returns CDR1 LGHNT and CDR2 FRNRAP. The junction had 7 bases not matched to a gene; V was cut back by 2 bases and J by 2 bases. This CDR3 spans 16 amino acids. The CDR3 DNA reads TGTGCTAGTGGTTTGACAGGGACAGGCCTAAACACTGAAGCTTTCTTT. Its protein product is CASGLTGTGLNTEAFF.

The chain couples TRBV30 to TRBJ2-3, with 7 bases fitting TRBD1. CDR3 size: 13 residues. V trimming: 5 bases; J trimming: 5 bases; junction bases outside the gene matches: 7. Germline V lookup: CDR1 GTSNPN, CDR2 SVGIG (reference sequence). The CDR3 sequence is CAWGGQFGDTQYF. The CDR3 nucleotides read TGTGCCTGGGGGGGACAGTTTGGAGATACGCAGTATTTT.

The rearrangement uses TRBV6-4 and TRBJ2-2; possibly TRBD2 for D (5 bases). V was trimmed by 0 bases and J by 3 bases, leaving 14 bases between them. The CDR3 length is 17 residues. CDR1 and CDR2 from the germline V gene are MRHNA and SNTAGT. Here the CDR3 DNA reads TGTGCCAGCAGTGACTCCTCCGAGGGTCAGGACACCGGGGAGCTGTTTTTT. As protein: CASSDSSEGQDTGELFF.

The chain joins TRBV27 to TRBJ1-5; possibly TRBD1 for D (6 bases). Germline loops: CDR1 MNHEY, CDR2 SMNVEV (reference sequence). This CDR3 is built from 15 residues. V lost 1 base and J lost 6, with 13 bases in between. This CDR3 reads CASSLYSGASQPQHF. The CDR3 region has the DNA TGTGCCAGCAGTTTATACTCAGGGGCTAGTCAGCCCCAGCATTTT.

This clone was observed a single time. The chain is built from TRBV27 and TRBJ2-5, with D uncertain. CDR1 and CDR2 from the germline V gene are MNHEY and SMNVEV (reference sequence). Trimming shortened V by 2 bases and J by 2 bases, and 6 bases separated the two germline ends. The CDR3 is made up of 13 amino acids. CDR3 DNA: TGTGCCAGCAGTTTAGTGGGTCAAGAGACCCAGTACTTC. Its protein is CASSLVGQETQYF.

The rearrangement uses TRBV28 and TRBJ2-1; D not resolved. The CDR3 length is 14 residues. Germline CDR1 MDHEN, CDR2 SYDVKM. V was trimmed by 3 bases and J by 5 bases, leaving 11 bases between them. For the CDR3, the DNA is TGTGCCAGCAGTTTCGCCGGAACAGACAATGAGCAGTTCTTC. Translation gives CASSFAGTDNEQFF.

The chain couples TRBV19 to TRBJ1-5; perhaps TRBD1 as D (6 bases). The CDR3 is 15 residues long. Trimming removed 2 bases from V and 5 bases from J, with 13 bases in between. The germline V gene encodes CDR1 LNHDA and CDR2 SQIVND (reference sequence). The chain's CDR3 is CASSITPGTYQPQHF. In DNA form, the CDR3 reads TGTGCCAGTAGTATAACCCCGGGGACATATCAGCCCCAGCATTTT.